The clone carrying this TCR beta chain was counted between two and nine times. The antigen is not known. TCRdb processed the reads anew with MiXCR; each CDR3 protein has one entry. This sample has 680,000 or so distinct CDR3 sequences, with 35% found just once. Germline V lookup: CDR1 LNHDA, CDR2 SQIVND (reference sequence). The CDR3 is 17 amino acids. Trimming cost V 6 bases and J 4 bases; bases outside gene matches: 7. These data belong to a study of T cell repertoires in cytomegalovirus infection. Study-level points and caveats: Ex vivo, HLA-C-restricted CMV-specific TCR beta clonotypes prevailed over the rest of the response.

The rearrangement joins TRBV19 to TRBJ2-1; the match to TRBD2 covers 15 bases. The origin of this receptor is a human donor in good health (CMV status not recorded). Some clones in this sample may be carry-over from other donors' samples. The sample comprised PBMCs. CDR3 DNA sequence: TGTGCCAGTAGAACCGGGACTAGCGGGGGGTTTTACAATGAGCAGTTCTTC. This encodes CASRTGTSGGFYNEQFF.